The 28 T cell receptor beta chains below were found in one sample sequenced in a study of T cells in localized non-small cell lung cancer. The protocol was immunoSEQ multiplex PCR, while the TCRdb copy is restricted to in-frame clones and leaves out a portion. The sample holds around 30,000 clones, around 80% seen once. The sequenced sample was peripheral blood, obtained before any cancer treatment. The receptors derive from a male donor at least 60 years old with stage III squamous cell lung carcinoma.

The J gene is TRBJ2-2, the V gene TRBV6-6; 8 nucleotides line up with TRBD2. Germline V CDR1 and CDR2: MNHNY, SVGAGI (reference sequence). V dropped 4 bases and J dropped 0; count of bases not matched to a gene: 1. The CDR3 loop spans 15 amino acids. CDR3 nucleotide sequence: TGTGCCAGCAGTTCAGCGGGAGCGAACACCGGGGAGCTGTTTTTT. Translated, it gives CASSSAGANTGELFF.

This clone was observed a single time. The chain recombines TRBV7-3 with TRBJ1-3; D unclear. CDR1 is SGHTA and CDR2 is FQGTGA in the germline V gene. This CDR3 is 15 amino acids long. V dropped 5 bases and J dropped 5 bases, with 16 bases sitting between them. CDR3 coding DNA: TGTGCCAGCAGCCCCGGACCGGGCTCAAGAAACACCATATATTTT. Translation gives CASSPGPGSRNTIYF.

This CDR3 is CASSQEVVLWEQYF. CDR3 nucleotide sequence: TGTGCCAGCAGCCAAGAGGTCGTACTGTGGGAGCAGTACTTC. The V gene is TRBV7-9, the J gene TRBJ2-7; no clear D gene. The germline V gene has CDR1 SEHNR and CDR2 FQNEAQ (reference sequence). V dropped 5 bases and J dropped 7 bases, with 18 bases sitting between them. This CDR3 region has 14 residues.

The chain links TRBV28 to TRBJ2-1; tentative D call: TRBD2 (5 bases). This CDR3 has 11 residues. Germline CDR1 MDHEN, CDR2 SYDVKM. V lost 5 bases and J lost 11, with 10 bases in between. CDR3 in amino acids: CASSLPGKQFF. In DNA, the CDR3 is TGTGCCAGCAGTCTACCGGGAAAGCAGTTCTTC.

To note about this clone: One end of the junction is discordant with germline, which a read error may explain. Other nucleotide sequences from this sample produce the same CDR3. The chain uses TRBV7-2 and TRBJ1-5, with a weak D call TRBD1 (5 bases). Germline CDR1 SGHTA, CDR2 FQGNSA. The CDR3 sequence is 18 residues long. The CDR3 DNA follows: TGCGCCAGCAGCTTATTATCGGGAGGGGATACTAGCAATCAGCCCCAGCATTTT. This codes for CASSLLSGGDTSNQPQHF.

This clone was found a few times. The chain couples TRBV11-2 to TRBJ1-2, with no clear D. CDR3 length equals 16 residues. Germline CDR1 SGHAT, CDR2 FQNNGV. Trimming cost V 0 bases and J 1 base, with 12 bases left between them. The CDR3 protein is CASSLDFYRINYGYTF. The DNA for the CDR3 is TGTGCCAGCAGCTTAGACTTTTACAGAATTAACTATGGCTACACCTTC.

V gene TRBV7-2 combines with J gene TRBJ2-1; no clear D gene. The germline CDR1 and CDR2 sequences are SGHTA and FQGNSA. Trimming cost V 3 bases and J 7 bases, with 10 bases left between them. This CDR3 is built from 13 residues. As DNA, the CDR3 is TGTGCCAGCAGCTTCGCCCCAGATAATGAGCAGTTCTTC. Translated, it gives CASSFAPDNEQFF.

The chain uses TRBV29-1 and TRBJ1-1; 8 bases align to TRBD1. V gave up 0 bases and J gave up 7 bases; unmatched junction bases: 10. The CDR3 runs 15 residues. Germline V CDR1 and CDR2: SQVTM, ANQGSEA. The CDR3 protein is CSVEDTGQGRGEAFF. The CDR3 DNA follows: TGCAGCGTTGAAGATACCGGACAGGGAAGGGGTGAAGCTTTCTTT.

This clone was seen once. The chain has TRBV19 and TRBJ1-1, with no clear D. CDR1 is LNHDA, CDR2 SQIVND, per germline (reference sequence). The CDR3 consists of 13 residues. The ends were cut back, 6 bases at V and 6 bases at J, with 14 bases in the middle. In DNA form, the CDR3 reads TGTGCCAGTAGCTGGTCCCGTGGGGCTGAAGCTTTCTTT. Translated, it gives CASSWSRGAEAFF.

This clone has a single count. V is TRBV7-2 and J is TRBJ2-1, with a possible D match to TRBD2 (6 bases). This CDR3 is built from 15 residues. V shed 5 bases and J shed 2 bases, with 13 bases lying between them. Germline loops: CDR1 SGHTA, CDR2 FQGNSA. The CDR3 region has the DNA TGTGCCAGCAGCATCGACGGGGGTCCCTACAATGAGCAGTTCTTC. Protein product: CASSIDGGPYNEQFF.

The J gene is TRBJ1-3, the V gene TRBV5-6, with a weak D call TRBD1 (5 bases). CDR1 is SGHDT, CDR2 YYEEEE, per germline. This CDR3 comprises 15 residues. V lost 3 bases to trimming and J lost 0 bases, with 10 bases between them. In DNA, the CDR3 is TGTGCCAGCAGCTCACAGGTGGACTCTGGAAACACCATATATTTT. This codes for CASSSQVDSGNTIYF.

The chain links TRBV5-4 to TRBJ2-2, with 7 bases identical to TRBD2. Trimming cost V 4 bases and J 6 bases; bases outside gene matches: 0. This CDR3 is built from 12 residues. Germline values: CDR1 SGHNT, CDR2 YYREEE (reference sequence). Here the CDR3 reads CASSRGAGELFF. CDR3 DNA sequence: TGTGCCAGCAGCCGGGGGGCCGGGGAGCTGTTTTTT.

The J gene is TRBJ1-5, the V gene TRBV10-3, with D perhaps matching TRBD1 (6 bases). CDR1 is ENHRY, CDR2 SYGVKD, per germline. Trimming removed 2 bases from V and 6 bases from J, with 14 bases in between. This CDR3 is built from 15 residues. CDR3 bases: TGTGCCATCAGTGAGGTAGGACAGCGGATTCAGCCCCAGCATTTT. It codes for CAISEVGQRIQPQHF.

Note on this clone: The junction differs from germline at one of its ends, possibly a read error. The chain carries TRBV28 and TRBJ2-7; 9 positions match TRBD1. The CDR3 consists of 14 residues. Germline CDR1 and CDR2: MDHEN and SYDVKM. The CDR3 loop is CASSNSGTGLFGLF. In DNA form, the CDR3 reads TGTGCCAGCAGTAATTCCGGGACAGGGTTGTTTGGGCTCTTC. Supplemented by reference TRBV28 and TRBJ2-7, the full variable domain reads DVKVTQSSRYLVKRTGEKVFLECVQDMDHENMFWYRQDPGLGLRLIYFSYDVKMKEKGDIPEGYSVSREKKERFSLILESASTNQTSMYLCASSNSGTGLFGLFGPGTRLTVT.

This chain links TRBV5-5 with TRBJ2-7; the D is unclear. Trimming removed 4 bases at V and 2 bases at J, with 13 bases between. Per germline, CDR1 SGHKS and CDR2 YYEKEE (reference sequence). The CDR3 totals 14 residues. In DNA, the CDR3 is TGTGCCAGCAGCCCTCCCTTCGGAGCCTACGAGCAGTACTTC. Residues: CASSPPFGAYEQYF.

This clone was observed a single time. The rearrangement joins TRBV25-1 to TRBJ1-1; no clear D. The germline V gene has CDR1 MGHDK and CDR2 SYGVNS. The CDR3 is made up of 13 amino acids. Trimming stripped 6 bases from V and 4 bases from J, with 12 bases between. The CDR3 spells CASRLAEGTEAFF. CDR3 nucleotide sequence: TGTGCCAGCAGATTGGCAGAGGGCACTGAAGCTTTCTTT.

The genes are TRBV15 and TRBJ2-4, with 12 bases identical to TRBD2. J was trimmed by 0 bases and V by 1 base; bases with no gene match: 4. The length of the CDR3 is 18 residues. Germline CDR1 and CDR2: LNHNV and YYDKDF (reference sequence). CDR3 DNA: TGTGCCACCAGCAGAGCCAGGACTAGCGGGGTAGCCAAAAACATTCAGTACTTC. It translates to CATSRARTSGVAKNIQYF.

The CDR3 loop is CSAGGRDQETQYF. DNA of the CDR3: TGCAGCGCGGGGGGGCGGGACCAAGAGACCCAGTACTTC. V and J are TRBV29-1 and TRBJ2-5; 8 bases agree with TRBD2. This CDR3 contains 13 residues. Germline CDR1 is SQVTM and CDR2 is ANQGSEA. J gave up 0 bases and V 7 bases, and 4 bases lay outside the gene matches.

This sequence joins TRBV7-9 and TRBJ1-1; the match to TRBD1 covers 7 bases. Germline V gene data show CDR1 as SEHNR and CDR2 as FQNEAQ (reference sequence). V was pared by 3 bases and J by 4 bases, with 11 bases of the junction left unmatched. This CDR3 is 16 amino acids long. The CDR3 sequence: CASSLNPQGRSTEAFF. The CDR3 region has the DNA TGTGCCAGCAGCTTGAATCCACAGGGGAGGAGCACTGAAGCTTTCTTT. Drawing the rest from reference TRBV7-9 and TRBJ1-1, the complete variable domain is DTGVSQNPRHKITKRGQNVTFRCDPISEHNRLYWYRQTLGQGPEFLTYFQNEAQLEKSRLLSDRFSAERPKGSFSTLEIQRTEQGDSAMYLCASSLNPQGRSTEAFFGQGTRLTVV.

This chain connects TRBV19 to TRBJ2-1, with D uncertain. The V end was cut by 5 bases, the J end by 2 bases, with 10 bases between. CDR1 is LNHDA, CDR2 SQIVND, per germline (reference sequence). The CDR3 spans 14 residues. CDR3 sequence reads: CASSPRSTYNEQFF. For the CDR3, the DNA is TGTGCCAGTAGTCCCCGAAGCACCTACAATGAGCAGTTCTTC.

V gene TRBV9 combines with J gene TRBJ1-3; D unresolved. The ends were cut back, 3 bases at V and 2 bases at J, with 12 bases in the middle. Germline V gene sequence: CDR1 SGDLS, CDR2 YYNGEE. The CDR3 totals 15 residues. CDR3 protein: CASSAPGLAGNTIYF. The CDR3 nucleotides are TGTGCCAGCAGCGCCCCTGGGTTGGCTGGAAACACCATATATTTT.

This clone was seen only a few times. The V gene is TRBV29-1, the J gene TRBJ1-4; TRBD1 might be the D (5 bases). The CDR3 extends over 14 amino acids. V was trimmed by 7 bases and J by 4 bases, leaving 16 bases between them. Germline V lookup: CDR1 SQVTM, CDR2 ANQGSEA. The CDR3 sequence: CSARGGTVNEKLFF. The CDR3 DNA sequence: TGCAGCGCCCGGGGGGGGACTGTTAATGAAAAACTGTTTTTT.

V is TRBV9 and J is TRBJ2-7; 7 nucleotides agree with TRBD1. Losses at the gene ends were 2 bases for V and 7 bases for J; bases not matched to a gene: 9. Germline CDR1 reads SGDLS; CDR2 reads YYNGEE. The CDR3 extends over 14 amino acids. DNA for the CDR3: TGTGCCAGCAGCGTGGATCGGACAGGAAGGGAGCAGTACTTC. Translating gives CASSVDRTGREQYF. The full variable domain, rest sourced from reference TRBV9 and TRBJ2-7, is DSGVTQTPKHLITATGQRVTLRCSPRSGDLSVYWYQQSLDQGLQFLIQYYNGEERAKGNILERFSAQQFPDLHSELNLSSLELGDSALYFCASSVDRTGREQYFGPGTRLTVT.

This chain uses TRBV6-6 with TRBJ2-7, with D unclear. CDR1 and CDR2 from the germline V gene are MNHNY and SVGAGI (reference sequence). Trimming pared 8 bases from V and 0 bases from J, leaving 8 bases between. This CDR3 is built from 12 residues. The CDR3 bases are TGTGCCAGCGGGGTGAGCTCCTACGAGCAGTACTTC. Protein sequence: CASGVSSYEQYF.

This chain links TRBV6-6 with TRBJ2-1; D might be TRBD2 (5 bases). V lost 8 bases and J 2 bases, leaving 7 bases between the germline ends. The V gene's germline CDR1 is MNHNY and CDR2 SVGAGI (reference sequence). This CDR3 contains 12 residues. The CDR3 sequence: CASVGTYNEQFF. The CDR3 DNA reads as TGTGCCAGCGTCGGGACCTACAATGAGCAGTTCTTC.

This clone was seen more than once but under ten times. This chain connects TRBV10-3 to TRBJ1-1; D ambiguous. This CDR3 has 13 amino acids. Per the germline V gene, CDR1 is ENHRY and CDR2 is SYGVKD. Between the trimmed V and J ends, which lost 7 bases and 1 base, there was a span of 10 bases. CDR3 residues: CAIKGWGNTEAFF. The CDR3 region has the DNA TGTGCCATCAAGGGATGGGGGAACACTGAAGCTTTCTTT.

This clone was recorded once. The chain employs TRBV10-3 and TRBJ1-3, with D perhaps TRBD1 (5 bases). CDR1 is ENHRY, CDR2 SYGVKD, per germline. V was pared by 3 bases and J by 6 bases, with 15 bases between. CDR3 length equals 15 residues. CDR3 in DNA: TGTGCCATCAGTGAACGGGCTGGGGGTTTAAACACCATATATTTT. Translating gives CAISERAGGLNTIYF.

The V gene is TRBV7-6, the J gene TRBJ2-7; 9 bases line up with TRBD2. Germline V gene lookup returns CDR1 SGHVS and CDR2 FNYEAQ. The CDR3 loop spans 12 amino acids. V dropped 7 bases and J dropped 5; count of bases not matched to a gene: 3. The CDR3 loop is CASNSGSNEQYF. In DNA form, the CDR3 reads TGTGCCAGCAATAGCGGGAGTAACGAGCAGTACTTC.